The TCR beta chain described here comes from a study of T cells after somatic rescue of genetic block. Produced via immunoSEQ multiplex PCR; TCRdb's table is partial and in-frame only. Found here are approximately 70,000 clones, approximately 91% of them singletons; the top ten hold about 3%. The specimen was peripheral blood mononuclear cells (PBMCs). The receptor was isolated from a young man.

The CDR3 sequence is CASSMMRVKHSGYTF. As DNA, the CDR3 is TGTGCCAGTAGTATGATGCGGGTGAAACATTCGGGCTACACCTTC. The genes are TRBV19 and TRBJ1-2; no definite D call. Germline CDR1 is LNHDA and CDR2 is SQIVND (reference sequence). The CDR3 sequence is 15 residues long. V lost 3 bases, J lost 8 bases, and 19 bases lay in between.